The TCR beta chain under discussion was sequenced for a study of blood T cells in healthy people across ages. PCR was performed a second time for roughly 7 to 12 cycles using a sample-barcoded 5' primer and a J-beta primer mix. Via MiXCR, TCRdb re-called the 5' RACE reads, giving one row per CDR3 protein. The sample lists 650,000 to 800,000 distinct CDR3 sequences, roughly 44% occurring once. This CDR3 is built from 18 residues. V was trimmed by 0 bases and J by 0 bases, leaving 12 bases between them. Germline CDR1 reads LGHNA; CDR2 reads YSLEER. PBMCs numbering at least 6.5 million were isolated per sample. The table lists this clonotype with a few counts.

The rearrangement joins TRBV4-3 to TRBJ1-6; no clear D. Sequenced: blood. This sequence originates from a man in his 60s in good health. The CDR3 nucleotides are TGCGCCAGCAGCCAAGATTCGGGCGAGCGCTCCTATAATTCACCCCTCCACTTT. Translation gives CASSQDSGERSYNSPLHF.